The 17 T cell receptor beta chains listed next were all sequenced from one sample in a study of Graves' ophthalmopathy and Graves' hyperthyroidism. CDR3 regions of TCR beta were amplified from RNA transcripts. First-round RT-PCR relied on HTBI primers, and a second-round multiplex PCR came next. TCRdb fed the multiplex PCR reads into MiXCR, producing one record per CDR3 protein. This table has around 670,000 distinct CDR3 sequences, 35% to 50% appearing once. What was sequenced was peripheral blood. These receptors all stem from an adult man with Graves' ophthalmopathy.

In this sample, this clonotype turned up many times. The CDR3 is CASSDLENQPQHF. The CDR3 DNA reads as TGTGCCAGCAGTGACCTGGAGAATCAGCCCCAGCATTTT. This chain joins TRBV2 and TRBJ1-5; unclear D gene. The germline V and J ends were trimmed by 3 bases and 4 bases, with 7 bases remaining between them. This CDR3 comprises 13 residues. CDR1 is SNHLY, CDR2 FYNNEI, per germline.

This clonotype has only a few counts. CDR3 loop: CASSDSQTGQIYGYTF. CDR3 nucleotides: TGTGCCAGCAGTGACTCGCAGACAGGGCAAATCTATGGCTACACCTTC. V gene TRBV6-4 combines with J gene TRBJ1-2, with 7 bases fitting TRBD1. The J segment lost 4 bases and the V segment lost 0 bases, leaving 8 bases of the junction unmatched. The CDR3 contains 16 residues. CDR1 is MRHNA, CDR2 SNTAGT, per germline.

V gene TRBV20-1 combines with J gene TRBJ1-5, with a possible D match to TRBD1 (6 bases). Germline V CDR1 and CDR2: DFQATT, SNEGSKA (reference sequence). The length of the CDR3 is 15 residues. The V gene lost 1 base and the J gene lost 7 bases, with 17 bases spanning the gap. The CDR3 region has the DNA TGCAGTGCTAGAGCGTCCGGGGGCCAGGGACAGCCCCAGCATTTT. It codes for CSARASGGQGQPQHF.

This clonotype has more than one count but fewer than ten. The chain couples TRBV9 to TRBJ1-6, with a weak D call TRBD1 (5 bases). Trimming cost V 7 bases and J 5 bases, with 16 bases left between them. CDR3 length: 15 residues. The V gene's germline CDR1 is SGDLS and CDR2 YYNGEE. CDR3 sequence: CASSPPEGDNSPLHF. The CDR3 nucleotides read TGTGCCAGCTCACCACCTGAAGGGGATAATTCACCCCTCCACTTT.

Notes on this clonotype: One end of the junction does not line up with germline, which may come from a read error. The chain uses TRBV25-1 and TRBJ1-2; the D gene is possibly TRBD1 (5 bases). CDR1 is MGHDK and CDR2 is SYGVNS in the germline V gene. CDR3 size: 14 residues. This chain's CDR3 is CASSARDGATGYAF. In DNA, the CDR3 is TGTGCCAGCAGTGCCAGGGATGGGGCGACTGGCTACGCCTTC.

The rearrangement uses TRBV7-9 and TRBJ2-7; D uncertain. V lost 5 bases to trimming and J lost 3 bases, with 8 bases between them. This CDR3 comprises 12 residues. The germline V gene encodes CDR1 SEHNR and CDR2 FQNEAQ (reference sequence). As DNA, the CDR3 is TGTGCCAGCAGCATCGGCCTCTACGAGCAGTACTTC. Its protein product is CASSIGLYEQYF.

This clonotype appeared a few times. The V and J genes are TRBV7-9 and TRBJ2-7; D uncertain. CDR1 and CDR2 (germline): SEHNR, FQNEAQ (reference sequence). This CDR3 region has 14 residues. The V end was cut by 4 bases, the J end by 1 base, with 11 bases between. CDR3 region: CASSSIARSYEQYF. In DNA, the CDR3 is TGTGCCAGCAGCTCCATCGCCCGGTCCTACGAGCAGTACTTC. The entire variable domain, with the rest obtained from reference TRBV7-9 and TRBJ2-7, is as follows: DTGVSQNPRHKITKRGQNVTFRCDPISEHNRLYWYRQTLGQGPEFLTYFQNEAQLEKSRLLSDRFSAERPKGSFSTLEIQRTEQGDSAMYLCASSSIARSYEQYFGPGTRLTVT.

This clonotype appeared once. This chain links TRBV7-9 with TRBJ2-2; TRBD1 is a possible D gene (6 bases). Germline V CDR1 and CDR2: SEHNR, FQNEAQ (reference sequence). V lost 4 bases to trimming and J lost 6 bases, with 12 bases between them. The CDR3 contains 14 residues. DNA for the CDR3: TGTGCCAGCAGCTCCCCAGGGGTCCCCGGGGAGCTGTTTTTT. Its protein is CASSSPGVPGELFF. The variable domain in full, completed from reference TRBV7-9 and TRBJ2-2, reads DTGVSQNPRHKITKRGQNVTFRCDPISEHNRLYWYRQTLGQGPEFLTYFQNEAQLEKSRLLSDRFSAERPKGSFSTLEIQRTEQGDSAMYLCASSSPGVPGELFFGEGSRLTVL.

V is TRBV29-1 and J is TRBJ1-2; D is unclear. From germline, CDR1 is SQVTM and CDR2 ANQGSEA. This CDR3 has 12 residues. V was clipped by 0 bases and J by 5 bases, with 7 bases between them. The CDR3 DNA is TGCAGCGTTGAAGAACGGGATTATGGCTACACCTTC. Its translation is CSVEERDYGYTF.

The CDR3 spells CATSRDPTGGYEQYF. CDR3 DNA sequence: TGTGCCACCAGCAGAGACCCGACGGGGGGCTACGAGCAGTACTTC. V gene TRBV15 combines with J gene TRBJ2-7; 7 bases map to TRBD2. V trimming: 0 bases; J trimming: 3 bases; junction bases outside the gene matches: 5. The CDR3 extends over 15 amino acids. CDR1 is LNHNV and CDR2 is YYDKDF in the germline V gene (reference sequence).

This clonotype has more than one count but fewer than ten. The V and J genes are TRBV19 and TRBJ1-1; the D is unclear. Germline CDR1 LNHDA, CDR2 SQIVND (reference sequence). CDR3 length: 12 amino acids. Between the trimmed V and J ends, which lost 9 bases and 7 bases, there was a span of 15 bases. This CDR3 is CASNNIGIEAFF. The CDR3 DNA is TGTGCCAGCAATAACATAGGGATTGAAGCTTTCTTT.

The rearrangement uses TRBV25-1 and TRBJ2-3; weak D call: TRBD1 (5 bases). The germline CDR1 and CDR2 sequences are MGHDK and SYGVNS. Trimming cost V 6 bases and J 1 base, with 14 bases left between them. CDR3 length: 15 residues. CDR3 coding DNA: TGTGCCAGCAGCTTACGGATCAGGGGCACAGATACGCAGTATTTT. Encoded protein: CASSLRIRGTDTQYF.

V gene TRBV19 combines with J gene TRBJ2-5, with 8 bases matching TRBD1. The CDR3 runs 15 residues. The V gene's germline CDR1 is LNHDA and CDR2 SQIVND (reference sequence). V dropped 5 bases and J dropped 5; count of bases not matched to a gene: 10. CDR3 protein: CASSVLTGVEETQYF. Written as DNA, the CDR3 is TGTGCCAGTAGTGTTTTGACAGGGGTGGAGGAGACCCAGTACTTC.

This clonotype was counted between two and nine times. The chain couples TRBV6-5 to TRBJ2-5; D might be TRBD2 (5 bases). CDR1 is MNHEY, CDR2 SVGAGI, per germline. The V end was cut by 6 bases, the J end by 9 bases, with 11 bases between. The CDR3 spans 11 residues. The CDR3: CASSPHGAQYF. The CDR3 DNA reads TGTGCCAGCAGCCCCCACGGGGCCCAGTACTTC.

This clonotype was seen at least ten times. The V and J genes are TRBV2 and TRBJ2-5; D gene uncertain. This CDR3 is 11 amino acids long. V lost 6 bases and J 5 bases, leaving 7 bases between the germline ends. Germline V gene lookup returns CDR1 SNHLY and CDR2 FYNNEI. CDR3 sequence (DNA): TGTGCCAGCAGCGGATCGGAGACCCAGTACTTC. This encodes CASSGSETQYF.

With respect to this clonotype: This could be a read error, since a much larger clone is one nucleotide away. This chain uses TRBV7-2 with TRBJ1-2, with 7 bases aligning to TRBD1. The CDR3 consists of 14 residues. Germline V lookup: CDR1 SGHTA, CDR2 FQGNSA. The CDR3 bases are TGTGCCAGCAGTGGGACAGTGACTAACTATGGCTGCACCTTC. As protein: CASSGTVTNYGCTF.

About this clonotype itself: One end of the junction does not line up with germline, which may come from a read error. This chain joins TRBV10-3 and TRBJ1-1; 7 bases fit TRBD1. The CDR3 is 14 amino acids. Germline V gene data show CDR1 as ENHRY and CDR2 as SYGVKD. The DNA for the CDR3 is TGTGCCAGCAGTCCCACAGGGGACAACACTGAAGCTTTCTTT. This codes for CASSPTGDNTEAFF.